The 8 T cell receptor beta chains below were found in one sample sequenced in a study of T cell responses to AZD1222 COVID-19 vaccine. The table came from immunoSEQ multiplex PCR; TCRdb's copy has only in-frame clones and leaves some out. The sample lists 95,000 or so clones, about nine tenths seen once, with 2.8% in the top ten. The starting material was peripheral blood, obtained on day 0 of MenACWY control vaccination. The source of these receptors is an adult in good health.

For the CDR3, the DNA is TGCAGCGTTGTGAGGGCCGAATATGGCTACACCTTC. This codes for CSVVRAEYGYTF. V and J are TRBV29-1 and TRBJ1-2; D is unresolved. Germline values: CDR1 SQVTM, CDR2 ANQGSEA. The germline V and J ends were trimmed by 4 bases and 5 bases, with 11 bases remaining between them. The CDR3 spans 12 residues.

V gene TRBV3-1 (or the pseudogene TRBV3-2) combines with J gene TRBJ2-5; 13 bases match TRBD2. CDR3 length: 16 residues. Per germline, CDR1 LGHDT and CDR2 YNNKEL (reference sequence). Trimming took 4 bases from V and 2 from J; bases not matched to a gene: 4. The CDR3 is CASSLGTSGAQETQYF. CDR3 in DNA: TGTGCCAGCAGCCTCGGGACTAGCGGGGCGCAAGAGACCCAGTACTTC.

The V call is TRBV28, the J call TRBJ1-5; possibly TRBD1 for D (5 bases). Trimming stripped 4 bases from V and 6 bases from J, with 13 bases between. CDR1 is MDHEN and CDR2 is SYDVKM in the germline V gene. The CDR3 is 14 residues long. The DNA for the CDR3 is TGTGCCAGCAGTTATGAGGGTAGGGGTCAGCCCCAGCATTTT. This sequence encodes CASSYEGRGQPQHF.

V usage is TRBV4-3 and J usage is TRBJ1-2; 9 bases agree with TRBD1. The ends lost 2 bases at V and 6 bases at J; junction bases unmatched: 4. The CDR3 loop spans 14 amino acids. Germline values: CDR1 LGHNA, CDR2 YSLEER. In DNA, the CDR3 is TGCGCCAGCAGCCAAACTCGGACAGGGGATGGCTACACCTTC. This codes for CASSQTRTGDGYTF.

J is TRBJ2-7 and V is TRBV10-1, with D uncertain. This CDR3 is built from 14 residues. Between the trimmed V and J ends, which lost 5 bases and 7 bases, there was a span of 18 bases. Germline CDR1 is WNHNN and CDR2 is SYGVQD (reference sequence). The CDR3 DNA follows: TGCGCCAGCAGTAAGACTGGACGGTTGGGAGAGCAGTACTTC. Protein sequence: CASSKTGRLGEQYF.

This clone has a handful of counts. V is TRBV5-1 and J is TRBJ2-3, with unresolved D. Trimming removed 0 bases at V and 3 bases at J, with 8 bases between. This CDR3 has 14 residues. Germline lookup yields CDR1 SGHRS and CDR2 YFSETQ. DNA for the CDR3: TGCGCCAGCAGCTTGGACAGAATTACAGATACGCAGTATTTT. Residues: CASSLDRITDTQYF.

The chain couples TRBV5-1 to TRBJ2-7; D gene unclear. V lost 0 bases to trimming and J lost 4 bases, with 2 bases between them. The germline gives CDR1 SGHRS, CDR2 YFSETQ. The CDR3 runs 11 residues. This CDR3 is CASSLDYEQYF. The CDR3 nucleotides are TGCGCCAGCAGCTTGGATTACGAGCAGTACTTC.

This chain connects TRBV28 to TRBJ2-4; D might be TRBD1 (6 bases). V dropped 3 bases and J dropped 2 bases, with 8 bases sitting between them. The CDR3 consists of 14 residues. CDR1 and CDR2 (germline): MDHEN, SYDVKM. This chain's CDR3 is CASSLGTTKNIQYF. The CDR3 bases are TGTGCCAGCAGTTTGGGGACAACCAAAAACATTCAGTACTTC.